What follows is one T cell receptor beta chain and its context. The germline V gene encodes CDR1 SNHLY and CDR2 FYNNEI. V was trimmed by 5 bases and J by 2 bases, leaving 13 bases between them. This CDR3 contains 15 residues. Sequenced by immunoSEQ multiplex PCR; TCRdb stores in-frame clones only, minus some. Of about 400,000 clones in the sample, about 91% were seen once. Treatment noted: over 15 received Ad26.COV2.S at low or high dose, single or two shots; five or six received placebo; per-sample allocation not given. The samples were gathered on day 63 after the first injection of vaccine or placebo. The sample originates from a study of Ad26.COV2.S vaccination and SARS-CoV-2 variants.

The sequence was obtained from a person between 18 and 60 years old who received the Ad26.COV2.S COVID-19 vaccine or a placebo. The sample in question was peripheral blood, obtained in a trial of Ad26.COV2.S vaccine versus placebo. The chain recombines TRBV2 with TRBJ1-5; the D is unclear. CDR3 in DNA: TGTGCCAGCAGTATAGGGTTAACGGGCAATCAGCCCCAGCATTTT. This sequence encodes CASSIGLTGNQPQHF.